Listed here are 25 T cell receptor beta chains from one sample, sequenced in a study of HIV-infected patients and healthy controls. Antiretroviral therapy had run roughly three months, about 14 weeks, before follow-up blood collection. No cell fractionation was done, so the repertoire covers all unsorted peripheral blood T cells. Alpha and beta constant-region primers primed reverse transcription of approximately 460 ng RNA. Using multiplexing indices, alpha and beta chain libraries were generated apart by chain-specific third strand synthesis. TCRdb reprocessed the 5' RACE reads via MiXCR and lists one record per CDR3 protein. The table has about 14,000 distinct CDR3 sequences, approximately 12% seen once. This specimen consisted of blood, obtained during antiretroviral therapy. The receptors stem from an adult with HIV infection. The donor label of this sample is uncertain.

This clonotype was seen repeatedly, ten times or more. As DNA, the CDR3 is TGTGCCAGCAGCTCCCTAACAGCTTACAATGAGCAGTTCTTC. Its protein product is CASSSLTAYNEQFF. V usage is TRBV7-2 and J usage is TRBJ2-1; D not certain. Germline-derived CDR1 and CDR2 are SGHTA and FQGNSA. CDR3 size: 14 residues. V lost 4 bases, J lost 4 bases, and 11 bases lay in between.

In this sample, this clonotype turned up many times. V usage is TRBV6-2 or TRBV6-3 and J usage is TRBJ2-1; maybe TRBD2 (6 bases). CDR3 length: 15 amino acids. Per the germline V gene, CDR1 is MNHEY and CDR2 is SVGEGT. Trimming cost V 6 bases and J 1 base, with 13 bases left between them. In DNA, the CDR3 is TGTGCCAGCAGCATTCTAGCGAAATCCTACAATGAGCAGTTCTTC. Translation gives CASSILAKSYNEQFF.

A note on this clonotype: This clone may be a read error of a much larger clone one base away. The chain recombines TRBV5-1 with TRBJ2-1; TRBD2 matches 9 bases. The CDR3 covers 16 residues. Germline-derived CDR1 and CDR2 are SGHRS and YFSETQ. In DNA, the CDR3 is TGCACCAGCAGCTTGGAGGCGGGAGGGCCTCTTGATGAGCAGTTCTTC. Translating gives CTSSLEAGGPLDEQFF.

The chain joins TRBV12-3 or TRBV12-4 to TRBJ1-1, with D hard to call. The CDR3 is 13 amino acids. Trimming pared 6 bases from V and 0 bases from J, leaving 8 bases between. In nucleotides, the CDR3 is TGTGCCAGCAGGACCGAGATGAACACTGAAGCTTTCTTT. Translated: CASRTEMNTEAFF.

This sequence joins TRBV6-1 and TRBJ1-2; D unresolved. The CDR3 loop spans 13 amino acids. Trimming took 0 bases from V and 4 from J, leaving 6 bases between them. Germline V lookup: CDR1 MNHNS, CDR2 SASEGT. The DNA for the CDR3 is TGTGCCAGCAGTGAAGCGTCTTTCTATGGCTACACCTTC. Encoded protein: CASSEASFYGYTF.

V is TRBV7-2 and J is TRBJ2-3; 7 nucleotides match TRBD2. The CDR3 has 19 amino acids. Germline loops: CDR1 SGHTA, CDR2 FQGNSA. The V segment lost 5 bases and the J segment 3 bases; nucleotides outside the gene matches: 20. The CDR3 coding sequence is TGTGCCAGCAGCCTACAGTCGGGGCTAGCGGATATTCGGACAGATACGCAGTATTTT. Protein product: CASSLQSGLADIRTDTQYF.

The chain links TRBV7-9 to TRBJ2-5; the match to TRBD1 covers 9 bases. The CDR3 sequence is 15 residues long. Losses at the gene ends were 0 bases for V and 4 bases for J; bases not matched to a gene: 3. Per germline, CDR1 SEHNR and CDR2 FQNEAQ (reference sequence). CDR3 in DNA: TGTGCCAGCAGCTTAGCGGGGACAGGGTCAGAGACCCAGTACTTC. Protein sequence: CASSLAGTGSETQYF.

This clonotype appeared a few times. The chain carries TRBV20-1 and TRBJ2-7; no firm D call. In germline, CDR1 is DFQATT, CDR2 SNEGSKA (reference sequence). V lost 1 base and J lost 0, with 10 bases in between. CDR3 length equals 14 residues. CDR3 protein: CSARARLLSYEQYF. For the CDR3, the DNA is TGCAGTGCTAGAGCCCGACTCCTCTCCTACGAGCAGTACTTC.

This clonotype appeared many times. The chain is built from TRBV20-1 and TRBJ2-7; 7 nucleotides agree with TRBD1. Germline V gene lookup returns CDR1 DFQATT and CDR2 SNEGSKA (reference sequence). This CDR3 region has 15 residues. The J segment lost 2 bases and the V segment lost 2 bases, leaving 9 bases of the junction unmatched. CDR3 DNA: TGCAGTGCTAGACCCTCGACAGGGAATACCTACGAGCAGTACTTC. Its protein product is CSARPSTGNTYEQYF.

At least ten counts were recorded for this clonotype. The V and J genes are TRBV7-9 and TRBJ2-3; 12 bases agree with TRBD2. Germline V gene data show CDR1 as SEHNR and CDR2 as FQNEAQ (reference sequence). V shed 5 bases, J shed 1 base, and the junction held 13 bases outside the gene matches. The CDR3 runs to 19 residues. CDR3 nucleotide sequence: TGTGCCAGCAGCCCCGGACTAGCGGGATTCTCCTTCGGCACAGATACGCAGTATTTT. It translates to CASSPGLAGFSFGTDTQYF.

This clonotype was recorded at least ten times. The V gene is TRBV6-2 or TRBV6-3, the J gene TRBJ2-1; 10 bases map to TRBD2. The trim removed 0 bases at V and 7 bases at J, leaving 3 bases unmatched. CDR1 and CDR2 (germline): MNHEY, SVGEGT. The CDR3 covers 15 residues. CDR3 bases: TGTGCCAGCAGTTACTCTAGCGGGAGGTTGAATGAGCAGTTCTTC. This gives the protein CASSYSSGRLNEQFF.

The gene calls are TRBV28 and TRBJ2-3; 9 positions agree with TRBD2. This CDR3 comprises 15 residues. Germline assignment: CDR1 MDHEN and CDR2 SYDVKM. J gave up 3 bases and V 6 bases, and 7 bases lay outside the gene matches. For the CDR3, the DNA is TGTGCCAGCAGCACACGACTAGCGGTAACAGATACGCAGTATTTT. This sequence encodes CASSTRLAVTDTQYF.

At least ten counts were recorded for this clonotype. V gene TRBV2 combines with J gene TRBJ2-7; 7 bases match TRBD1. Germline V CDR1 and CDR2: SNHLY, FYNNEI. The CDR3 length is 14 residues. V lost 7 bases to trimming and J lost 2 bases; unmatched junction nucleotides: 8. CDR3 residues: CASNMDRPPYEQYF. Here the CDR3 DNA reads TGTGCCAGCAATATGGACAGGCCCCCCTACGAGCAGTACTTC.

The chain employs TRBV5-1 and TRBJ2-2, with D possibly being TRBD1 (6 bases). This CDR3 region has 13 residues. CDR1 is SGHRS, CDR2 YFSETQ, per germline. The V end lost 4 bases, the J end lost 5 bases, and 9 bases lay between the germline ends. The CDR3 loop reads CASSRQATGELFF. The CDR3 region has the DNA TGCGCCAGCAGCCGACAGGCGACCGGGGAGCTGTTTTTT.

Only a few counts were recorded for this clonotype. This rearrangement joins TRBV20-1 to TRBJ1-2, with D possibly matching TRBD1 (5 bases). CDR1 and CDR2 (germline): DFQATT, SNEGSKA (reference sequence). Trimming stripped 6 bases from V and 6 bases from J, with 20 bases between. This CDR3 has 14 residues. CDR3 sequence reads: CSAMVGERFDGYTF. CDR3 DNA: TGCAGTGCAATGGTGGGGGAGCGGTTTGATGGCTACACCTTC.

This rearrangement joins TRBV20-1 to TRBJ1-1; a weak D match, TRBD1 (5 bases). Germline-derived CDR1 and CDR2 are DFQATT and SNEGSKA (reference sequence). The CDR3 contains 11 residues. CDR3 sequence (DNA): TGCGGATCCAGGGAGGACACTGAAGCTTTCTTT. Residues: CGSREDTEAFF.

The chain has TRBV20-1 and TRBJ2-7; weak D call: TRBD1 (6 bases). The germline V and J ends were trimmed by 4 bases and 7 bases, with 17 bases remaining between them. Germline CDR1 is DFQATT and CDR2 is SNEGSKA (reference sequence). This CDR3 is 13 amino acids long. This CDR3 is CSANGQLTGEQYF. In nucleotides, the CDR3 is TGCAGTGCTAATGGACAGCTAACGGGAGAGCAGTACTTC.

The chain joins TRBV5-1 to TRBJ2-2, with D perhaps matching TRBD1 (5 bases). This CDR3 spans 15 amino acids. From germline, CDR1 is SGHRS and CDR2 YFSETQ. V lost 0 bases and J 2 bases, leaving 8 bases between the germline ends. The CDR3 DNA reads TGCGCCAGCAGCTTGGATGACAGAAACACCGGGGAGCTGTTTTTT. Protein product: CASSLDDRNTGELFF.

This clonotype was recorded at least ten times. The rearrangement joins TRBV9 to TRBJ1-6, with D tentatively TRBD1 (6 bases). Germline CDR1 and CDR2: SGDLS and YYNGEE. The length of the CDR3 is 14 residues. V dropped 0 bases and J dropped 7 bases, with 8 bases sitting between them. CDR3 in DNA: TGTGCCAGCAGCGTAGGGGACACAAATTCACCCCTCCACTTT. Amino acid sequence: CASSVGDTNSPLHF. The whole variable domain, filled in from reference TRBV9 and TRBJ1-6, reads DSGVTQTPKHLITATGQRVTLRCSPRSGDLSVYWYQQSLDQGLQFLIQYYNGEERAKGNILERFSAQQFPDLHSELNLSSLELGDSALYFCASSVGDTNSPLHFGNGTRLTVT.

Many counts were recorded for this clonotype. The CDR3 bases are TGCAGTGCTAGACCCCCACCTCGACCCATAACTAGCGGGGGTTTCTCCTACGAGCAGTACTTC. Encoded protein: CSARPPPRPITSGGFSYEQYF. V usage is TRBV20-1 and J usage is TRBJ2-7; 11 nucleotides line up with TRBD2. This CDR3 spans 21 amino acids. Germline V gene data show CDR1 as DFQATT and CDR2 as SNEGSKA (reference sequence). Losses at the gene ends were 2 bases for V and 0 bases for J; bases not matched to a gene: 21.

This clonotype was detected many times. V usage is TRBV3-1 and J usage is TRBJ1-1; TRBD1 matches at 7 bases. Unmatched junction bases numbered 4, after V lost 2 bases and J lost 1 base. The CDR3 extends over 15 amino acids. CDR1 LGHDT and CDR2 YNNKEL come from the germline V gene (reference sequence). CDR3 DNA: TGTGCCAGCAGCCAACCCGGACAGGCGAACACTGAAGCTTTCTTT. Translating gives CASSQPGQANTEAFF. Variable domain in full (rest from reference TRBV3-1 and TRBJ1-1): DTAVSQTPKYLVTQMGNDKSIKCEQNLGHDTMYWYKQDSKKFLKIMFSYNNKELIINETVPNRFSPKSPDKAHLNLHINSLELGDSAVYFCASSQPGQANTEAFFGQGTRLTVV.

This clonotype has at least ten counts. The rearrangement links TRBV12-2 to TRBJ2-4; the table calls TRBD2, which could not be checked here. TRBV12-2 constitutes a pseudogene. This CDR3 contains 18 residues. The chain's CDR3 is CASRFSSGRSVDKNIQYF. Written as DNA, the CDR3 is TGTGCAAGTCGCTTTTCCAGCGGGAGGTCTGTCGACAAAAACATTCAGTACTTC.

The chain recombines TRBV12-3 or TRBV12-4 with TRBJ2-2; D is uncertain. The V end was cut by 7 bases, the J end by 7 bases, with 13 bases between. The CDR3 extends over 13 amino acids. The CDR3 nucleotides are TGTGCCAGCAAATCAGCTGGGCACGGGGAGCTGTTTTTT. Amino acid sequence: CASKSAGHGELFF.

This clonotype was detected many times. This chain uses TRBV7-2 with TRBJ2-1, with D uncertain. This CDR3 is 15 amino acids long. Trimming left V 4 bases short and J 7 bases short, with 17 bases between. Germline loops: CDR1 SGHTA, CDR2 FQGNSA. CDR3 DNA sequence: TGTGCCAGCAGCTCCCAGAGTGGTAGAACGAATGAGCAGTTCTTC. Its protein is CASSSQSGRTNEQFF.

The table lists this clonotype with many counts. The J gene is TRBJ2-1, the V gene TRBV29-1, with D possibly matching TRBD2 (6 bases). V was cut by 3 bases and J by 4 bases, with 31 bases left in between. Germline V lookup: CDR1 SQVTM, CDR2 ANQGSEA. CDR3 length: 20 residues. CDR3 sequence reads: CSVEKGGGSGLHPIYNEQFF. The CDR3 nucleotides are TGCAGCGTTGAGAAAGGTGGGGGTAGCGGACTTCACCCAATTTACAATGAGCAGTTCTTC.